This T cell receptor (beta chain) was observed in a study of shared clonotypes between healthy human individuals. Naive CD8 cells were CD45RO-negative, positively selected for CCR7, excluding terminally differentiated effector memory CD45RA+ cells. Study processing details: ImmunoSEQ only sent back junction sequences with no quality scores, so filtering was done differently. Measured with immunoSEQ multiplex PCR; TCRdb has only the in-frame clones, and not every one. The DNA gave D and trimming, while V, J and clone size come from that table. This sample has more than 500,000 clones, with around 96% found just once. The CDR3 is 17 residues long. From germline, CDR1 is ENHRY and CDR2 SYGVKD. V dropped 4 bases and J dropped 0 bases, with 18 bases sitting between them.

The specimen sequenced was naive CD8+ T cells sorted from blood. J is TRBJ2-5 and V is TRBV10-3; D may be TRBD2 (6 bases). This TCR derives from a woman in her 30s in good health. The CDR3 reads CAISGGGAPQYQETQYF. For the CDR3, the DNA is TGTGCCATCAGTGGGGGCGGGGCCCCCCAGTACCAAGAGACCCAGTACTTC.